These 19 T cell receptor beta chains originate from one sample sequenced in a study of cytomegalovirus exposure and HLA in healthy donors. 60 Vbeta and 13 Jbeta primers were used in PCR. Method: immunoSEQ multiplex PCR; TCRdb's copy keeps in-frame clones and lacks some. The sample records 95,000 to 150,000 clones, 70% to 85% being singletons. Specimen: PBMCs. The receptors originated from a human donor in good health.

The CDR3 nucleotides read TGTGCCAGCAGCTTAGGCCTAGCGGGACACACAGATACGCAGTATTTT. Protein: CASSLGLAGHTDTQYF. V is TRBV7-3 and J is TRBJ2-3; 9 positions match TRBD2. V trimming: 2 bases; J trimming: 2 bases; junction bases outside the gene matches: 5. Looked up from germline, CDR1 is SGHTA and CDR2 is FQGTGA. The CDR3 is 16 residues long.

The rearrangement joins TRBV28 to TRBJ1-3, with 7 nucleotides matching TRBD1. Unmatched junction bases numbered 3, after V lost 4 bases and J lost 3 bases. The CDR3 contains 14 residues. The germline gives CDR1 MDHEN, CDR2 SYDVKM. In nucleotides, the CDR3 is TGTGCCAGCAGTTGGCCAGGGGGTGGAAACACCATATATTTT. Encoded protein: CASSWPGGGNTIYF.

V gene TRBV5-8 combines with J gene TRBJ2-2; D is possibly TRBD2 (5 bases). The germline V gene has CDR1 SGHTS and CDR2 YDEGEE. The CDR3 has 15 amino acids. The ends were cut back, 4 bases at V and 5 bases at J, with 15 bases in the middle. The CDR3 sequence is CASSKGARGTGELFF. The CDR3 DNA sequence: TGTGCCAGCAGCAAGGGCGCTCGAGGGACCGGGGAGCTGTTTTTT.

J is TRBJ2-1 and V is TRBV29-1; 7 bases line up with TRBD2. The V and J ends lost 4 bases and 12 bases, in that order; junction bases with no gene match: 9. The CDR3 contains 12 residues. Germline loops: CDR1 SQVTM, CDR2 ANQGSEA. Written as DNA, the CDR3 is TGCAGCGTTGGATCTCGGGAGGAGCGGCAGTTCTTC. Encoded protein: CSVGSREERQFF.

V and J are TRBV2 and TRBJ1-5, with a possible D match to TRBD1 (6 bases). Trimming took 6 bases from V and 8 from J, leaving 14 bases between them. Per the germline V gene, CDR1 is SNHLY and CDR2 is FYNNEI. This CDR3 has 13 residues. The chain's CDR3 is CASRGDMGKPQHF. The CDR3 bases are TGTGCCAGCAGGGGGGACATGGGGAAGCCCCAGCATTTT.

Of note for this clone: The junction does not match germline at one end; this may be a read error. The chain carries TRBV7-7 and TRBJ2-7; TRBD1 matches at 8 bases. Germline lookup yields CDR1 SSHAT and CDR2 FNYEAQ (reference sequence). This CDR3 has 13 amino acids. Here the CDR3 reads CASSPGQGYEQYF. For the CDR3, the DNA is TGTGCTAGCAGCCCAGGACAGGGCTACGAGCAGTACTTC.

V usage is TRBV5-1 and J usage is TRBJ2-7; TRBD2 agrees at 7 bases. Trimming took 5 bases from V and 0 from J; bases not matched to a gene: 8. Germline-derived CDR1 and CDR2 are SGHRS and YFSETQ. The CDR3 is 15 residues long. The CDR3 region has the DNA TGCGCCAGCAGATGGGGGGACTATAGCTCCTACGAGCAGTACTTC. This encodes CASRWGDYSSYEQYF.

This clone was seen only once. The V and J genes are TRBV5-1 and TRBJ2-7, with 8 bases identical to TRBD2. This CDR3 region has 15 residues. V was clipped by 1 base and J by 2 bases; unmatched bases: 5. The germline CDR1 and CDR2 sequences are SGHRS and YFSETQ. The CDR3 DNA follows: TGCGCCAGCAGCTTGACTCTTAGCGGGACCTACGAGCAGTACTTC. Translated, it gives CASSLTLSGTYEQYF.

This chain connects TRBV6-5 to TRBJ2-7; TRBD1 aligns across 8 bases. The CDR3 totals 12 residues. V dropped 10 bases and J dropped 2; count of bases not matched to a gene: 4. The germline gives CDR1 MNHEY, CDR2 SVGAGI. CDR3: CATSGQAYEQYF. The CDR3 nucleotides read TGTGCCACTTCGGGACAGGCCTACGAGCAGTACTTC.

The chain has TRBV9 and TRBJ2-7; TRBD2 aligns across 9 bases. V lost 4 bases, J lost 7 bases, and 12 bases stayed unmatched. Germline CDR1 reads SGDLS; CDR2 reads YYNGEE. This CDR3 has 15 residues. CDR3 nucleotide sequence: TGTGCCAGCAGCCCCTTAGCGGGGGAAACCCGAGAGCAGTACTTC. Its protein is CASSPLAGETREQYF.

This sequence joins TRBV5-1 and TRBJ2-1; a possible D gene is TRBD2 (6 bases). The CDR3 is made up of 15 amino acids. Trimming took off 0 bases at V and 13 bases at J, with 20 bases between the two ends. CDR1 and CDR2 from the germline V gene are SGHRS and YFSETQ. The CDR3 nucleotides are TGCGCCAGCAGCTTGGCCGGGCGGGATACACAGAAACAGTTCTTC. Translating gives CASSLAGRDTQKQFF.

The V call is TRBV7-6, the J call TRBJ2-7; 8 bases align to TRBD2. The CDR3 runs to 15 residues. CDR1 and CDR2 (germline): SGHVS, FNYEAQ. The V gene end was trimmed by 1 base and the J gene end by 0 bases; junction bases not matched to a gene: 2. CDR3 residues: CASSLEAGGSYEQYF. CDR3 nucleotide sequence: TGTGCCAGCAGCTTAGAGGCGGGGGGCTCCTACGAGCAGTACTTC.

The rearrangement links TRBV5-1 to TRBJ2-1, with TRBD1 matching over 9 bases. V shed 0 bases, J shed 5 bases, and the junction held 0 bases outside the gene matches. Looked up from germline, CDR1 is SGHRS and CDR2 is YFSETQ. The CDR3 loop spans 14 amino acids. This chain's CDR3 is CASSLGTGDNEQFF. CDR3 in DNA: TGCGCCAGCAGCTTGGGGACAGGGGACAATGAGCAGTTCTTC.

The rearrangement uses TRBV6-5 and TRBJ2-7; 9 bases map to TRBD1. With V trimmed by 2 bases and J by 7 bases, 12 bases remained unmatched. This CDR3 comprises 16 residues. Germline CDR1 reads MNHEY; CDR2 reads SVGAGI. The CDR3 is CASSYISLGQGAEQYF. For the CDR3, the DNA is TGTGCCAGCAGTTACATCAGTTTGGGACAGGGAGCGGAGCAGTACTTC.

The chain uses TRBV28 and TRBJ2-7; 7 nucleotides line up with TRBD1. Germline trimming cut 8 bases from V and 2 bases from J; bases unmatched to any gene: 9. The length of the CDR3 is 14 residues. The germline V gene encodes CDR1 MDHEN and CDR2 SYDVKM. Written as DNA, the CDR3 is TGTGCCAGCGCACCACAGGGGCAGACCTACGAGCAGTACTTC. Protein product: CASAPQGQTYEQYF. Full variable domain (outside the CDR3, taken from reference TRBV28 and TRBJ2-7): DVKVTQSSRYLVKRTGEKVFLECVQDMDHENMFWYRQDPGLGLRLIYFSYDVKMKEKGDIPEGYSVSREKKERFSLILESASTNQTSMYLCASAPQGQTYEQYFGPGTRLTVT.

This chain connects TRBV6-1 to TRBJ1-1; D gene ambiguous. Per the germline V gene, CDR1 is MNHNS and CDR2 is SASEGT. The V end was cut by 6 bases, the J end by 1 base, with 9 bases between. This CDR3 is built from 13 residues. The chain's CDR3 is CASRETGNTEAFF. The CDR3 bases are TGTGCCAGCAGGGAGACGGGGAACACTGAAGCTTTCTTT.

The gene calls are TRBV14 and TRBJ2-1; D possibly corresponds to TRBD2 (6 bases). Deletions cut 1 base from V and 8 bases from J, with 15 bases between. Germline CDR1 is SGHDN and CDR2 is FVKESK. The CDR3 consists of 15 residues. The chain's CDR3 is CASSQVGTRRYEQFF. CDR3 coding DNA: TGTGCCAGCAGCCAAGTGGGGACTCGTCGCTATGAGCAGTTCTTC.

The rearrangement uses TRBV6-6 and TRBJ1-2; 7 bases align to TRBD1. J gave up 2 bases and V 7 bases, and 10 bases lay outside the gene matches. The CDR3 covers 15 residues. Per germline, CDR1 MNHNY and CDR2 SVGAGI (reference sequence). CDR3 sequence reads: CASTGMRGQNYGYTF. CDR3 coding DNA: TGTGCCAGCACGGGGATGAGGGGGCAGAACTATGGCTACACCTTC.

This clone showed up just a few times. The chain uses TRBV28 and TRBJ1-5, with D possibly TRBD1 on 6 matching bases. Deletions cut 4 bases from V and 9 bases from J, with 22 bases between. Germline lookup yields CDR1 MDHEN and CDR2 SYDVKM. The CDR3 has 16 amino acids. The DNA of the CDR3 is TGTGCCAGCAGTTCCGGTGCAGGGGCCCCGAGCGGGCCCCAGCATTTT. This translates into CASSSGAGAPSGPQHF.